This T cell receptor (beta chain) was recovered during a study of Graves' ophthalmopathy and Graves' hyperthyroidism. Trimming left V 4 bases short and J 3 bases short, with 9 bases between. This CDR3 is built from 13 residues. Ophthalmopathy cases showed moderate-to-severe activity, scoring CAS ≥3 and NOSPECS ≥4, with duration under 3 months. Amplification from RNA transcripts yielded the TCR beta CDR3 regions. Second-round multiplex PCR followed a first-round RT-PCR using HTBI primers. TCRdb re-derived calls from the multiplex PCR reads in MiXCR, one entry per CDR3 protein. There are 200,000 to 250,000 distinct CDR3 sequences in the sample; approximately 29% occur only once, and approximately 9.6% lies in the top ten.

The source material was peripheral blood. V gene TRBV12-3 or TRBV12-4 combines with J gene TRBJ2-5, with D hard to call. This clonotype originated in a man in his forties or fifties with Graves' ophthalmopathy. CDR3 residues: CASSSGQEETQYF. DNA of the CDR3: TGTGCCAGCAGTTCCGGGCAAGAAGAGACCCAGTACTTC.